Detailed here is one T cell receptor (beta chain). Its antigen remains unidentified. The source of the sample is a study of T cell responses to AZD1222 COVID-19 vaccine. Points from the study as a whole: In a largely white British group with more females than males, clonal diversity was possibly underestimated. Repertoire sampling happened only post peak T cell response. The breadth and depth of Spike-specific TCRs increased once two AZD1222 doses had been given. Seropositivity was recorded at baseline in only 6 or 7 AZD1222 recipients.

Germline V gene data show CDR1 as LNHDA and CDR2 as SQIVND (reference sequence). The CDR3 runs to 17 residues. V lost 4 bases to trimming and J lost 6 bases, with 22 bases between them. Repertoires were generated with immunoSEQ multiplex PCR, while TCRdb's copy carries only in-frame clones and drops some. Found here are 90,000 to 150,000 clones, around 85% of them singletons; the top ten hold 2% to 3%. This specimen was peripheral blood, taken on day 0 of AZD1222 vaccination. V usage is TRBV19 and J usage is TRBJ2-1; D tentatively reads TRBD1 or TRBD2 (7 bases each). The receptor comes from an adult in good health. CDR3 loop: CASSNSGGALLPNEQFF. Written as DNA, the CDR3 is TGTGCCAGTAGTAACTCAGGGGGGGCCCTTTTACCCAATGAGCAGTTCTTC.